The 4 T cell receptor beta chains given below trace back to one sample, sequenced in a study of blood T cell repertoires in COVID-19. TCRdb's table, derived via immunoSEQ multiplex PCR, lists solely in-frame clones and lacks some. The table records about 200,000 clones, around 80% of them present only once. Sequencing was done on a sample of peripheral blood. The receptors shown here come from a woman in her 70s with acute or convalescent COVID-19.

The chain joins TRBV7-9 to TRBJ2-3; D gene unclear. Trimming left V 5 bases short and J 0 bases short, with 9 bases between. CDR1 and CDR2 from the germline V gene are SEHNR and FQNEAQ (reference sequence). The CDR3 spans 14 residues. The CDR3 spells CASSLLISTDTQYF. The CDR3, as DNA: TGTGCCAGCAGCCTCCTAATTAGCACAGATACGCAGTATTTT.

The V and J genes are TRBV5-8 and TRBJ2-7; 10 bases align to TRBD2. The CDR3 extends over 14 amino acids. Trimming at V came to 9 bases and at J to 4 bases, leaving 10 bases not matched to a gene. Germline V lookup: CDR1 SGHTS, CDR2 YDEGEE. The CDR3 nucleotides are TGTGCCACATACGCCACTAGCGGGGTATACGAGCAGTACTTC. Translating it yields CATYATSGVYEQYF.

This chain joins TRBV6-5 and TRBJ1-5; 7 positions match TRBD1. CDR1 and CDR2 (germline): MNHEY, SVGAGI. CDR3 size: 14 residues. J lost 9 bases, V lost 6 bases, and 11 bases had no gene match. CDR3 DNA sequence: TGTGCCAGCAGGGTCGACAGGGACCAGGGGCCCCAGCATTTT. It translates to CASRVDRDQGPQHF.

The chain uses TRBV6-5 and TRBJ1-5; D may be TRBD1 (6 bases). Looked up from germline, CDR1 is MNHEY and CDR2 is SVGAGI. The germline V and J ends were trimmed by 5 bases and 1 base, with 9 bases remaining between them. This CDR3 has 14 amino acids. The CDR3 sequence: CASSTGMSNQPQHF. DNA for the CDR3: TGTGCCAGCAGTACAGGGATGAGCAATCAGCCCCAGCATTTT.